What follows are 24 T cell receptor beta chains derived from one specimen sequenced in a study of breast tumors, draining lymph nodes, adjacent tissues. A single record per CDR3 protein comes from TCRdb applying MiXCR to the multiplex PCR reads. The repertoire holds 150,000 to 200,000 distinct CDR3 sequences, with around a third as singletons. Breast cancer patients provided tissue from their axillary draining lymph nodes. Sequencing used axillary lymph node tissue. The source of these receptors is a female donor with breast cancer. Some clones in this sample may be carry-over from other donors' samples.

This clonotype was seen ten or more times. This chain's CDR3 is CASSPSGQGPYEQYF. The CDR3 nucleotides are TGTGCCAGCAGCCCTTCGGGGCAGGGGCCCTACGAGCAGTACTTC. This rearrangement joins TRBV11-3 to TRBJ2-7; TRBD1 might be the D (6 bases). In germline, CDR1 is SGHNT, CDR2 YENEEA. Trimming cost V 5 bases and J 2 bases, with 16 bases left between them. The CDR3 is 15 amino acids.

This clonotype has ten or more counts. The CDR3 region has the DNA TGTGCCAGCAGCTTGGCCGCAGGGGGAAGCTATGGCTACACCTTC. Translation: CASSLAAGGSYGYTF. This chain uses TRBV5-8 with TRBJ1-2; 7 bases are shared with TRBD1. CDR1 SGHTS and CDR2 YDEGEE come from the germline V gene. J lost 4 bases, V lost 0 bases, and 6 bases had no gene match. There are 15 residues in the CDR3.

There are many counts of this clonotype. The DNA of the CDR3 is TGTGCCAGCAGTTTCGGGGCCTCCTGGGGCGGCTACACCTTC. Protein sequence: CASSFGASWGGYTF. The chain uses TRBV28 and TRBJ1-2; perhaps TRBD1 as D (5 bases). V was cut by 3 bases and J by 8 bases, with 16 bases left in between. Looked up from germline, CDR1 is MDHEN and CDR2 is SYDVKM. The CDR3 loop spans 14 amino acids.

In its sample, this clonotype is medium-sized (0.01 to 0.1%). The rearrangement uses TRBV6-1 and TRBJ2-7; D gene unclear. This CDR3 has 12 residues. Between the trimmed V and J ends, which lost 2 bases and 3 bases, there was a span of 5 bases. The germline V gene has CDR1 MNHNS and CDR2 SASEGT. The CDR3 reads CASSEYGYEQYF. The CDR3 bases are TGTGCCAGCAGTGAATATGGCTACGAGCAGTACTTC.

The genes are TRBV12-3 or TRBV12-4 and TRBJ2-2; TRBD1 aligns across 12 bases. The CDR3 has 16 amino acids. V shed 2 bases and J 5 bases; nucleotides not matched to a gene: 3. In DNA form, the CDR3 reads TGTGCCAGCAGTTTAAAGGGACAGGGGGCGACCGGGGAGCTGTTTTTT. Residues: CASSLKGQGATGELFF.

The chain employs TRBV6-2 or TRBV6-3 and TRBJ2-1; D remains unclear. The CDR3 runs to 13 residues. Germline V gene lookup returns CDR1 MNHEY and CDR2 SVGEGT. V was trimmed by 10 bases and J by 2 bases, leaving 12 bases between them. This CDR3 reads CATRAPPYNEQFF. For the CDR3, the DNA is TGTGCCACCCGGGCCCCGCCCTACAATGAGCAGTTCTTC.

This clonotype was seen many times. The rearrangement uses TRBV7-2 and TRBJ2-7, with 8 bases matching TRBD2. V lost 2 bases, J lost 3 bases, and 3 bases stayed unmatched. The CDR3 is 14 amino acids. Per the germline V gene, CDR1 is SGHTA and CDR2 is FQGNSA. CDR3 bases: TGTGCCAGCAGCTTAACAAGCGGGGGCTACGAGCAGTACTTC. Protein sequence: CASSLTSGGYEQYF.

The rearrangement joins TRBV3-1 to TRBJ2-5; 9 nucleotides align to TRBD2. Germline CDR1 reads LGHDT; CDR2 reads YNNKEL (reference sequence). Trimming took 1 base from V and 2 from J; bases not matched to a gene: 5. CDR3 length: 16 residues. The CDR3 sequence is CASSQAVAGVQETQYF. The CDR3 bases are TGTGCCAGCAGCCAAGCGGTAGCGGGGGTTCAAGAGACCCAGTACTTC.

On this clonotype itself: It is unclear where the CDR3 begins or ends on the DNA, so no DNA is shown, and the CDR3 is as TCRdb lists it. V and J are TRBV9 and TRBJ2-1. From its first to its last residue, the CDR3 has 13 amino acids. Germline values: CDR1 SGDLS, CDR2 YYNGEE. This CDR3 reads CASGVGQGNEQLF.

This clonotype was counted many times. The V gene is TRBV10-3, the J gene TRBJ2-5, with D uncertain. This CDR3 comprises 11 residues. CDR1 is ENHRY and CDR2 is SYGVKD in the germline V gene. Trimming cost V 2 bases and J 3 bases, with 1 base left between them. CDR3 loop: CAISEKETQYF. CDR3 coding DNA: TGTGCCATCAGTGAGAAAGAGACCCAGTACTTC.

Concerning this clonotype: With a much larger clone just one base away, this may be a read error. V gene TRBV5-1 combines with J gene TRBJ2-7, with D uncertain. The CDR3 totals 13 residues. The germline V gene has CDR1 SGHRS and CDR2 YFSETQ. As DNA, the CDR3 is TGCGCCAGCAGCTCGAAGGGCGAATACGACCAGTACTTC. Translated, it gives CASSSKGEYDQYF.

The CDR3 protein is CASTPLAPGQPQHF. The CDR3 DNA follows: TGTGCCAGCACCCCCTTGGCCCCAGGACAGCCCCAGCATTTT. This chain connects TRBV2 to TRBJ1-5; unclear D gene. The CDR3 consists of 14 residues. Trimming pared 7 bases from V and 7 bases from J, leaving 17 bases between. Germline V gene lookup returns CDR1 SNHLY and CDR2 FYNNEI.

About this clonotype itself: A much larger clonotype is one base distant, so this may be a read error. The CDR3 region has the DNA TGTGCCCGGACCCCGGGACGAGGGGGAAACACCATATATTTT. Its protein is CARTPGRGGNTIYF. The chain joins TRBV30 to TRBJ1-3; D perhaps matches TRBD1 (5 bases). CDR1 is GTSNPN and CDR2 is SVGIG in the germline V gene (reference sequence). The CDR3 has 14 residues. V was cut by 8 bases and J by 4 bases, with 18 bases left in between. The variable domain in full, with the rest retrieved from reference TRBV30 and TRBJ1-3, is SQTIHQWPATLVQPVGSPLSLECTVEGTSNPNLYWYRQAAGRGLQLLFYSVGIGQISSEVPQNLSASRPQDRQFILSSKKLLLSDSGFYLCARTPGRGGNTIYFGEGSWLTVV.

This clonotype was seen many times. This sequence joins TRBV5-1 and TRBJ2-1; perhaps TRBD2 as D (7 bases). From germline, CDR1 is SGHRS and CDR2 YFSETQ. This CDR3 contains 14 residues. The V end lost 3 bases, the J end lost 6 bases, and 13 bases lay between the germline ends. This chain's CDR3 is CASSSGGPGNEQFF. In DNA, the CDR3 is TGCGCCAGCAGCTCCGGGGGGCCCGGCAATGAGCAGTTCTTC.

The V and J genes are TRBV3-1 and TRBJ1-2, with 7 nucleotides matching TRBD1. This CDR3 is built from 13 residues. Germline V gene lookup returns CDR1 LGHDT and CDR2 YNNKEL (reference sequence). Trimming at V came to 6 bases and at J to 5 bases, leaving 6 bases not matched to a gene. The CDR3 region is CASSTGTAYGYTF. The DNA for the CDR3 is TGTGCCAGCAGTACCGGGACAGCTTATGGCTACACCTTC.

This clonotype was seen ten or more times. The CDR3 DNA sequence: TGCAGTGCTAGAGTCCTAGCGGTTGAGCAGTTCTTC. Translation: CSARVLAVEQFF. The chain employs TRBV20-1 and TRBJ2-1, with 7 nucleotides matching TRBD2. The CDR3 covers 12 residues. Per germline, CDR1 DFQATT and CDR2 SNEGSKA (reference sequence). The J segment lost 9 bases and the V segment lost 1 base, leaving 3 bases of the junction unmatched.

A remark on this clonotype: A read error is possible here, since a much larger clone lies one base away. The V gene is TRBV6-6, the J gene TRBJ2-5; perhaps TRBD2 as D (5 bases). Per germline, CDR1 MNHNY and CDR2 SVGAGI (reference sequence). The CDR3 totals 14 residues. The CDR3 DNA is TGTGCCAGCAGTCCCCGGACTGGAGAAGAGACCCAGTGCTTC. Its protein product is CASSPRTGEETQCF.

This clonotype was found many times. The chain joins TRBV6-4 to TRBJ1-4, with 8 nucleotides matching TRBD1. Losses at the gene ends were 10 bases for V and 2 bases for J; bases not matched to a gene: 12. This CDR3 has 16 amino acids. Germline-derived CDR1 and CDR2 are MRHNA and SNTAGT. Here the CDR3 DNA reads TGTGCCAACGAGAGCTCGACAGGGGCGACTAATGAAAAACTGTTTTTT. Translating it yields CANESSTGATNEKLFF.

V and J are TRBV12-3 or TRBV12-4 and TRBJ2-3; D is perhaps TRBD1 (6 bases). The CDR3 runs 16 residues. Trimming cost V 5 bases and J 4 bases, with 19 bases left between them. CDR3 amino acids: CASSNAQGEESDTQYF. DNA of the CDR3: TGTGCCAGCAGTAACGCACAGGGCGAGGAGTCAGATACGCAGTATTTT.

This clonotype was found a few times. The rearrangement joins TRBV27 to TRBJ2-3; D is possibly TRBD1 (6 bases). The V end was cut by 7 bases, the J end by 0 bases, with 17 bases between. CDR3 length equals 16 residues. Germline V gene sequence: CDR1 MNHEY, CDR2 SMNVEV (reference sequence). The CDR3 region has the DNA TGTGCCAGCACCGACACGCCAGGGGCCAGCACAGATACGCAGTATTTT. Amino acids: CASTDTPGASTDTQYF.

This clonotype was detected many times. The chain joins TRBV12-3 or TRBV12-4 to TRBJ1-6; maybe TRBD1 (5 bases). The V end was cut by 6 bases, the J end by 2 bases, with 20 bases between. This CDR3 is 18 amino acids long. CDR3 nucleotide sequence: TGTGCCAGCAGCCAATACCCACTAGGGGTGGCCTATAATTCACCCCTCCACTTT. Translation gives CASSQYPLGVAYNSPLHF.

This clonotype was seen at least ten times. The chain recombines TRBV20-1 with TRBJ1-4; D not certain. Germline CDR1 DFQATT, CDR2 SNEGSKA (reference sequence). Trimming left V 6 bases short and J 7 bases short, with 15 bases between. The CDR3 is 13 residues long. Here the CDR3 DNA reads TGCAGTGCCATGACCGAAAGGTTTGAAAAACTGTTTTTT. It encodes CSAMTERFEKLFF.

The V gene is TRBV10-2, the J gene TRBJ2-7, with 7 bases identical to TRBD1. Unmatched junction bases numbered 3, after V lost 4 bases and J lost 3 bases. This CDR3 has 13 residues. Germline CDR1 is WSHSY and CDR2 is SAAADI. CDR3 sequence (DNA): TGCGCCAGCAGTGTACGACAGGGCTACGAGCAGTACTTC. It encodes CASSVRQGYEQYF.

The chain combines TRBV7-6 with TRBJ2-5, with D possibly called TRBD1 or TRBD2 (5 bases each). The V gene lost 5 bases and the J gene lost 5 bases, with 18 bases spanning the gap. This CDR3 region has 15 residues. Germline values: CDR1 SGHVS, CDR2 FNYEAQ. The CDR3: CASSREGNGPETQYF. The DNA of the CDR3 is TGTGCCAGCAGCCGAGAGGGGAACGGGCCGGAGACCCAGTACTTC.